Shown below are 18 T cell receptor beta chains from a single sample sequenced in a study of blood T cells in healthy people across ages. Next came a second PCR, run for about 7 to 12 cycles, which used a sample-barcoded 5' primer along with a J-beta primer mix. TCRdb processed the 5' RACE reads anew with MiXCR; each CDR3 protein has one entry. This sample has about 1,500,000 distinct CDR3 sequences, with 42% found just once. What was sequenced was blood. The receptors stem from a woman aged 18-30 years in good health.

This clonotype was seen a few times. This sequence joins TRBV20-1 and TRBJ2-4; tentatively, D is TRBD1 (6 bases). Trimming cost V 6 bases and J 2 bases, with 17 bases left between them. The V gene's germline CDR1 is DFQATT and CDR2 SNEGSKA (reference sequence). This CDR3 contains 15 residues. CDR3 nucleotide sequence: TGCAGTGCCTTTTTCCCAGGGGTAACCAAAAACATTCAGTACTTC. This codes for CSAFFPGVTKNIQYF.

The chain is built from TRBV20-1 and TRBJ2-3, with 10 positions matching TRBD2. J lost 11 bases, V lost 0 bases, and 14 bases had no gene match. Germline-derived CDR1 and CDR2 are DFQATT and SNEGSKA (reference sequence). This CDR3 spans 16 amino acids. In DNA form, the CDR3 reads TGCAGTGCTAGAGATCCGGCTAGCGGGGGCGGCTCCCTGCAGTATTTT. This encodes CSARDPASGGGSLQYF.

This clonotype has only a few counts. The chain employs TRBV25-1 and TRBJ1-4; a possible D gene is TRBD1 (6 bases). Germline CDR1 and CDR2: MGHDK and SYGVNS. V lost 3 bases and J 8 bases, leaving 13 bases between the germline ends. The CDR3 contains 14 residues. The CDR3 here is CASSENRVYEKLFF. In DNA form, the CDR3 reads TGTGCCAGCAGTGAGAACAGGGTATACGAAAAACTGTTTTTT.

This chain uses TRBV29-1 with TRBJ2-7, with D uncertain. V lost 5 bases and J 6 bases, leaving 14 bases between the germline ends. Germline V gives CDR1 SQVTM, CDR2 ANQGSEA. The CDR3 contains 12 residues. The CDR3 DNA reads TGCAGCGTTCGCCCCCCCGACGGCGAGCAGTACTTC. Protein: CSVRPPDGEQYF.

This chain connects TRBV20-1 to TRBJ2-3; no definite D call. V gave up 5 bases and J gave up 4 bases, with 10 bases separating them. The length of the CDR3 is 12 residues. Germline V gene sequence: CDR1 DFQATT, CDR2 SNEGSKA (reference sequence). Here the CDR3 DNA reads TGCAGTGCTTACGGTGTTTCAGATACGCAGTATTTT. Its protein product is CSAYGVSDTQYF.

This chain connects TRBV20-1 to TRBJ1-2; D might be TRBD1 (5 bases). Trimming stripped 5 bases from V and 5 bases from J, with 24 bases between. Germline CDR1 is DFQATT and CDR2 is SNEGSKA (reference sequence). This CDR3 is 16 amino acids long. CDR3: CSASILGRTSWYGYTF. DNA of the CDR3: TGCAGTGCTTCCATCCTGGGACGGACCTCTTGGTATGGCTACACCTTC.

This clonotype was seen more than once but under ten times. The J gene is TRBJ2-4, the V gene TRBV20-1, with TRBD1 as a possible D gene (6 bases). V gave up 6 bases and J gave up 7 bases, with 13 bases separating them. This CDR3 spans 12 amino acids. CDR1 and CDR2 (germline): DFQATT, SNEGSKA (reference sequence). In DNA form, the CDR3 reads TGCAGTGCCGATCAAACAGGGAACATTCAGTACTTC. Protein sequence: CSADQTGNIQYF.

The CDR3 coding sequence is TGTGCCAGCACCATGGGGGGGTACTTAAGCCAGACCCAGTACTTC. Amino acids: CASTMGGYLSQTQYF. This chain links TRBV5-6 with TRBJ2-5, with 7 nucleotides matching TRBD2. Germline CDR1 SGHDT, CDR2 YYEEEE. The CDR3 totals 15 residues. Trimming cost V 6 bases and J 6 bases; bases outside gene matches: 14.

This clonotype was counted between two and nine times. The chain couples TRBV4-2 to TRBJ2-7; 9 bases are a match to TRBD1. CDR3 length: 18 amino acids. V shed 4 bases and J 5 bases; nucleotides not matched to a gene: 18. Germline values: CDR1 LGHNA, CDR2 YNFKEQ. CDR3 amino acids: CASSLIPGAGTGKNEQYF. The CDR3 bases are TGTGCCAGCAGCCTCATCCCTGGAGCTGGGACAGGGAAGAACGAGCAGTACTTC.

The rearrangement uses TRBV7-9 and TRBJ1-5; TRBD1 matches at 8 bases. Germline loops: CDR1 SEHNR, CDR2 FQNEAQ (reference sequence). With 0 bases clipped from V and 0 bases from J, the junction kept 4 bases outside the gene matches. The CDR3 totals 17 residues. CDR3 in DNA: TGTGCCAGCAGCTTAGCGACAGGGGACTATAGCAATCAGCCCCAGCATTTT. Its protein product is CASSLATGDYSNQPQHF. Full variable domain (rest looked up from reference TRBV7-9 and TRBJ1-5): DTGVSQNPRHKITKRGQNVTFRCDPISEHNRLYWYRQTLGQGPEFLTYFQNEAQLEKSRLLSDRFSAERPKGSFSTLEIQRTEQGDSAMYLCASSLATGDYSNQPQHFGDGTRLSIL.

The chain recombines TRBV5-1 with TRBJ2-7; 14 bases agree with TRBD2. Germline CDR1 is SGHRS and CDR2 is YFSETQ. CDR3 length equals 17 residues. After removal of 4 bases from V and 2 bases from J, the junction contained 8 bases not matched to a gene. CDR3 protein: CASSPRLAGGPTYEQYF. CDR3 nucleotides: TGCGCCAGCAGCCCCAGACTAGCGGGAGGGCCTACCTACGAGCAGTACTTC.

This chain links TRBV7-2 with TRBJ2-5, with 10 bases identical to TRBD2. Per germline, CDR1 SGHTA and CDR2 FQGNSA. The CDR3 contains 20 residues. With 5 bases clipped from V and 11 bases from J, the junction kept 29 bases outside the gene matches. The DNA for the CDR3 is TGTGCCAGCAGCACCCGACTAGCGGGCCCCAATACGATGGGGAGCGGTGAGCAGTACTTC. Translated: CASSTRLAGPNTMGSGEQYF.

This chain uses TRBV9 with TRBJ1-5, with D perhaps TRBD1 (6 bases). Between the trimmed V and J ends, which lost 4 bases and 5 bases, there was a span of 16 bases. Germline V gene data show CDR1 as SGDLS and CDR2 as YYNGEE. The CDR3 contains 15 residues. CDR3 sequence reads: CASSQGGAGDQPQHF. DNA for the CDR3: TGTGCCAGCAGCCAAGGGGGGGCTGGGGATCAGCCCCAGCATTTT. The full variable domain, its missing parts supplied by reference TRBV9 and TRBJ1-5, is DSGVTQTPKHLITATGQRVTLRCSPRSGDLSVYWYQQSLDQGLQFLIQYYNGEERAKGNILERFSAQQFPDLHSELNLSSLELGDSALYFCASSQGGAGDQPQHFGDGTRLSIL.

V gene TRBV3-1 combines with J gene TRBJ2-6; 8 bases map to TRBD1. This CDR3 spans 17 amino acids. Germline values: CDR1 LGHDT, CDR2 YNNKEL (reference sequence). Unmatched junction bases numbered 5, after V lost 2 bases and J lost 2 bases. The CDR3 sequence is CASSQYQGAPGANVLTF. The CDR3 bases are TGTGCCAGCAGCCAATATCAGGGGGCGCCTGGGGCCAACGTCCTGACTTTC.

The chain joins TRBV27 to TRBJ2-1; D not resolved. The length of the CDR3 is 14 residues. V was shortened by 4 bases and J by 10 bases, with 17 bases between the two germline ends. CDR1 is MNHEY and CDR2 is SMNVEV in the germline V gene (reference sequence). The CDR3 region has the DNA TGTGCCAGCAGTTCCCCACGCCGCTCCCGGGAGCAGTTCTTC. Its protein is CASSSPRRSREQFF.

This chain uses TRBV27 with TRBJ2-2, with a possible D match to TRBD2 (5 bases). From germline, CDR1 is MNHEY and CDR2 SMNVEV (reference sequence). Trimming took 3 bases from V and 7 from J, leaving 12 bases between them. The CDR3 consists of 14 residues. The DNA of the CDR3 is TGTGCCAGCAGTTTGCCTAGCCGGGACGGGGAGCTGTTTTTT. Translating gives CASSLPSRDGELFF.

This clonotype was recorded a few times. V gene TRBV6-5 combines with J gene TRBJ1-5; TRBD1 agrees at 9 bases. The germline V gene has CDR1 MNHEY and CDR2 SVGAGI. Trimming at V came to 2 bases and at J to 6 bases, leaving 2 bases not matched to a gene. The CDR3 is 14 residues long. The CDR3 region has the DNA TGTGCCAGCAGTTACGGGACAGGGACTCAGCCCCAGCATTTT. This sequence encodes CASSYGTGTQPQHF.

This chain links TRBV10-3 with TRBJ2-1, with D perhaps matching TRBD2 (6 bases). There are 15 residues in the CDR3. Germline CDR1 and CDR2: ENHRY and SYGVKD. With 7 bases removed from V and 4 bases from J, the gap between germline ends came to 17 bases. Here the CDR3 DNA reads TGTGCCATCACCCACAACCCGGGGGAATACAATGAGCAGTTCTTC. This translates into CAITHNPGEYNEQFF.